A selection of T cell receptor beta chains follows, all from one sample in a study of somatic mutations in cytotoxic T cells in rheumatoid arthritis. Sequenced by immunoSEQ multiplex PCR; TCRdb stores in-frame clones only, minus some. The table includes 8,000 or so clones, approximately 68% detected once. Sequenced: CD8+ T cells sorted from blood. The receptor set was obtained from an adult with rheumatoid arthritis. Both conserved end residues are part of each CDR3. D genes are given only for firm matches. Not all rows give a size; the values are once, few, many and, for expanded clones, a class.

d_gene	v_gene	j_gene	abundance	CDR3nt	CDR3aa
TRBD2	TRBV2	TRBJ2-1	-	TGTGCCAGCAGGGAGAGCGGGGGGGCCTACAATGAGCAGTTCTTC	CASRESGGAYNEQFF
-	TRBV27	TRBJ2-7	large	TGTGCCAGCAGTTTATATCGGGGGCACTCCTACGAGCAGTACTTC	CASSLYRGHSYEQYF
-	TRBV4-1	TRBJ2-1	-	TGCGCCAGCAGCCAAGGGGAGGTGGGGGCAGGCTTCTACAATGAGCAGTTCTTC	CASSQGEVGAGFYNEQFF
-	TRBV19	TRBJ2-1	-	TGTGCCAGTACCCCGAAAAGGAGGGGTCCCTACAATGAGCAGTTCTTC	CASTPKRRGPYNEQFF
TRBD2	TRBV4-2	TRBJ2-7	-	TGTGCCAGCAGCTATAGCGGGGGGGACTACGAGCAGTACTTC	CASSYSGGDYEQYF
-	TRBV9	TRBJ1-5	-	TGTGCCAGCAGCCGGGGGGTTAGCAATCAGCCCCAGCATTTT	CASSRGVSNQPQHF
-	TRBV6-1	TRBJ2-7	-	TGTGCCAGCAGTGAAGGCAGCCCGGGCACTTACGAGCAGTACTTC	CASSEGSPGTYEQYF
-	TRBV25-1	TRBJ1-2	-	TGTGCCAGCACTAGCTGGGGGCGCGGCTACACCTTC	CASTSWGRGYTF
-	TRBV5-1	TRBJ1-1	-	TGCGCCAGCAGCTTGGTGTCCAGGGGGAACACTGAAGCTTTCTTT	CASSLVSRGNTEAFF
TRBD1	TRBV7-3	TRBJ1-4	once	TGTGCCAGCAGCCCCACAGGGGGCACGAATGAAAAACTGTTTTTT	CASSPTGGTNEKLFF
TRBD1	TRBV6-5	TRBJ2-7	-	TGTGCCAGCAGTTCCTCGGGACAGGCCAACTACGAGCAGTACTTC	CASSSSGQANYEQYF
-	TRBV5-6	TRBJ1-6	-	TGTGCCAGCAGCTTGGGGGGTTCGGGTTCACCCCTCCACTTT	CASSLGGSGSPLHF
-	TRBV28	TRBJ1-1	-	TGTGCCAGCAGTTTTTTCGGAACTGAAGCTTTCTTT	CASSFFGTEAFF
TRBD1	TRBV6-6	TRBJ2-3	-	TGTGCCAGCAGTTGGGACAGGGACGCAGATACGCAGTATTTT	CASSWDRDADTQYF
TRBD1	TRBV29-1	TRBJ1-4	-	TGCAGCTCTAGGGACAGCGGTAATGAAAAACTGTTTTTT	CSSRDSGNEKLFF
-	TRBV7-8	TRBJ1-2	-	TGTGCCAGCAGCCCCCCCTCTTATGGCTACACCTTC	CASSPPSYGYTF
TRBD1	TRBV28	TRBJ2-7	-	TGTGCCAGCAGTGGGGTAGGGACAGGAAACTACGAGCAGTACTTC	CASSGVGTGNYEQYF
TRBD1	TRBV5-6	TRBJ2-7	-	TGTGCCAGCAGCTTCGGGACAGGGGGAGGCTACGAGCAGTACTTC	CASSFGTGGGYEQYF
-	TRBV7-9	TRBJ2-3	-	TGTGCCAGCAGCGGCCCCCTCACAGATACGCAGTATTTT	CASSGPLTDTQYF
TRBD1	TRBV7-8	TRBJ2-7	-	TGTGCCAGCAGCCCACCTAAGGGACAGGGCTCCTACGAGCAGTACTTC	CASSPPKGQGSYEQYF
-	TRBV30	TRBJ1-5	once	TGTGCCTGGAGTACCGGAACCCATAGCAATCAGCCCCAGCATTTT	CAWSTGTHSNQPQHF
-	TRBV6-6	TRBJ2-1	-	TGTGCCAGCAGTTACTCGTTAGGGGGGCTCAATGAGCAGTTCTTC	CASSYSLGGLNEQFF
TRBD2	TRBV7-8	TRBJ2-1	-	TGTGCCAGCAGCCGCGGGAGCAGCTCCTACAATGAGCAGTTCTTC	CASSRGSSSYNEQFF
-	TRBV15	TRBJ2-7	-	TGTGCCACCGTAGGGTACGAGCAGTACTTC	CATVGYEQYF
-	TRBV5-6	TRBJ2-1	-	TGTGCCAGCAGCTTTCCTAGCGACAAGATCTACAATGAGCAGTTCTTC	CASSFPSDKIYNEQFF
TRBD2	TRBV9	TRBJ2-3	-	TGTGCCAGCAGCGTCTTTAGCGGGGGGGAGACAGATACGCAGTATTTT	CASSVFSGGETDTQYF
-	TRBV12-5	TRBJ1-2	-	TGTGCTAGTGGTTTGGTACGGGGTGGCTACACCTTC	CASGLVRGGYTF
TRBD2	TRBV11-3	TRBJ2-1	once	TGTGCCAGCAGCCGCGGCGGGGGTCTCTACAATGAGCAGTTCTTC	CASSRGGGLYNEQFF
TRBD2	TRBV9	TRBJ2-1	-	TGTGCCAGCAGCGTAAGTAGCGGGAGAGGTAATGAGCAGTTCTTC	CASSVSSGRGNEQFF
TRBD1	TRBV7-8	TRBJ1-2	-	TGTGCCAGCAGCTTGGACCCGACAGGGATTTACTATGGCTACACCTTC	CASSLDPTGIYYGYTF
TRBD2	TRBV9	TRBJ2-7	-	TGTGCCAGCAGCGTAGCTATGGGGGGGGGCTACGAGCAGTACTTC	CASSVAMGGGYEQYF
-	TRBV9	TRBJ1-5	-	TGTGCCAGCGGGGTCGGGAGCAATCAGCCCCAGCATTTT	CASGVGSNQPQHF
-	TRBV30	TRBJ2-1	-	TGTGCCTGGAGTCTTTGGGACAATGAGCAGTTCTTC	CAWSLWDNEQFF
-	TRBV5-6	TRBJ1-1	-	TGTGCCAGCAGCTTAGACAACGAGAACACTGAAGCTTTCTTT	CASSLDNENTEAFF
-	TRBV28	TRBJ2-2	-	TGTGCCAGCAGGAGCGGGGAGCTGTTTTTT	CASRSGELFF
TRBD1	TRBV27	TRBJ2-1	-	TGTGCCAGCAGACCTAACGACAGGGTCGATGAGCAGTTCTTC	CASRPNDRVDEQFF
TRBD1	TRBV9	TRBJ2-3	-	TGTGCCAGCAGCCCAGCCTACAGGGGAAGGAGGCAGTATTTT	CASSPAYRGRRQYF
TRBD1	TRBV5-5	TRBJ1-1	-	TGTGCCAGCAGCTTGGAGGGACAGGGGGGGATTGAAGCTTTCTTT	CASSLEGQGGIEAFF
-	TRBV28	TRBJ1-1	-	TGTGCCAGCAGTTTATTAGCAGGGAAGAACACTGAAGCTTTCTTT	CASSLLAGKNTEAFF
TRBD2	TRBV6-5	TRBJ2-1	few	TGTGCCAGCAGTTACTCACTAGCGGAGCTCTACAATGAGCAGTTCTTC	CASSYSLAELYNEQFF
TRBD1	TRBV6-1	TRBJ1-4	-	TGTGCCAGCAGTGATAGGGGGCTTCCTTACGAAAAACTGTTTTTT	CASSDRGLPYEKLFF
-	TRBV14	TRBJ2-7	few	TGTGCCAGCAGCCAAATTGGACCAATCTACGAGCAGTACTTC	CASSQIGPIYEQYF
-	TRBV6-4	TRBJ1-6	few	TGTGCCAGCAGTGAACGGGGAAATTCACCCCTCCACTTT	CASSERGNSPLHF
-	TRBV28	TRBJ2-7	-	TGTGCCAGCAGACCCGACATCCCCACCTACGAGCAGTACTTC	CASRPDIPTYEQYF
TRBD1	TRBV28	TRBJ1-1	-	TGTGCCAGCAGTCCCAGGGGGCACGACACTGAAGCTTTCTTT	CASSPRGHDTEAFF
-	TRBV5-1	TRBJ2-3	-	TGCGCCAGCAGCTTGAGGCAGGTCACAGATACGCAGTATTTT	CASSLRQVTDTQYF
-	TRBV11-2	TRBJ1-1	-	TGTGCCAGCAGCTTTCGACGAAAGTGGCCTGAAGCTTTCTTT	CASSFRRKWPEAFF
TRBD1	TRBV7-8	TRBJ1-2	-	TGTGCCAGCAGCTCCTCCGGGACAGGGGGTGCTGGCTACACCTTC	CASSSSGTGGAGYTF
-	TRBV4-1	TRBJ2-2	-	TGCGCCAGCAGCCACGGGGGAGAGGACACCGGGGAGCTGTTTTTT	CASSHGGEDTGELFF
-	TRBV28	TRBJ2-5	-	TGTGCCAGCAATCCCTGGAACAGGGAAGAAGAGACCCAGTACTTC	CASNPWNREEETQYF
-	TRBV28	TRBJ2-4	-	TGTGCCAGCAGTTTCCCCGGAGGCCGCAAAAACATTCAGTACTTC	CASSFPGGRKNIQYF
-	TRBV5-5	TRBJ2-7	-	TGTGCCAGCAGCTTGGAAAGGGGCGAGCAGTACTTC	CASSLERGEQYF
-	TRBV27	TRBJ2-1	-	TGTGCCAGCAGTTTATCCAAGAACAATGAGCAGTTCTTC	CASSLSKNNEQFF
-	TRBV6-5	TRBJ1-5	-	TGTGCCAGCAGTTGGGGGGGAAATCAGCCCCAGCATTTT	CASSWGGNQPQHF
-	TRBV28	TRBJ2-5	-	TGTGCCAGCAGGGAAGGGGGGAGGGGGCCGGAGACCCAGTACTTC	CASREGGRGPETQYF
-	TRBV9	TRBJ1-1	few	TGTGCCAGCGGGCAGGGCTACACTGAAGCTTTCTTT	CASGQGYTEAFF
TRBD2	TRBV28	TRBJ2-1	-	TGTGCCAGCAGTTTAGGGCGGTGGCGGGGGACCTACAATGAGCAGTTCTTC	CASSLGRWRGTYNEQFF
-	TRBV5-4	TRBJ2-2	-	TGTGCCAGCAGCTTGGTTAGCGATGACACCGGGGAGCTGTTTTTT	CASSLVSDDTGELFF